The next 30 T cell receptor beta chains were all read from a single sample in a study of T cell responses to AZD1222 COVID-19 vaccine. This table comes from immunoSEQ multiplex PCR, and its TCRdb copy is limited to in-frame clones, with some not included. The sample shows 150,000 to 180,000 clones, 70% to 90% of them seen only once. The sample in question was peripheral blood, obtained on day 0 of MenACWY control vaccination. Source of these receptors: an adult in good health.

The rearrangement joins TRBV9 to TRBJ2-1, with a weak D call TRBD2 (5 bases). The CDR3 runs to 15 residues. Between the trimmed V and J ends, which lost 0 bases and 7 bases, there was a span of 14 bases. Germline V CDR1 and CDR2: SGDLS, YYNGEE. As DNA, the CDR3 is TGTGCCAGCAGCGTAGATGGGGAATGGAGGAATGAGCAGTTCTTC. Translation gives CASSVDGEWRNEQFF. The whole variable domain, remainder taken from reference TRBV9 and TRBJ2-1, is DSGVTQTPKHLITATGQRVTLRCSPRSGDLSVYWYQQSLDQGLQFLIQYYNGEERAKGNILERFSAQQFPDLHSELNLSSLELGDSALYFCASSVDGEWRNEQFFGPGTRLTVL.

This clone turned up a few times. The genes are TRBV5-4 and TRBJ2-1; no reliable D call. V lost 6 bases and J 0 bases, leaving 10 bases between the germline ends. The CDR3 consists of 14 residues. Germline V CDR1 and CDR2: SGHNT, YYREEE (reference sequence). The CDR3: CASTAASSYNEQFF. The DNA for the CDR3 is TGTGCCAGCACGGCGGCGAGCTCCTACAATGAGCAGTTCTTC.

The CDR3 DNA follows: TGTGCCAGCTCACTTGGGACAGGGGGCTATCAGCCCCAGCATTTT. Translation: CASSLGTGGYQPQHF. The V and J genes are TRBV18 and TRBJ1-5, with 12 bases identical to TRBD1. CDR1 is KGHSH, CDR2 LQKENI, per germline. There are 15 residues in the CDR3. Unmatched junction bases numbered 3, after V lost 4 bases and J lost 5 bases.

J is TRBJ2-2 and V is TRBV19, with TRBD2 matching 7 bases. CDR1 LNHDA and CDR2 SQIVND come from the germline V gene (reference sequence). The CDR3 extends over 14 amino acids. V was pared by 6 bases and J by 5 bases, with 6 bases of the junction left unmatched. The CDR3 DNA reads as TGTGCCAGTAGAAAGGCGGGAGATACCGGGGAGCTGTTTTTT. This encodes CASRKAGDTGELFF.

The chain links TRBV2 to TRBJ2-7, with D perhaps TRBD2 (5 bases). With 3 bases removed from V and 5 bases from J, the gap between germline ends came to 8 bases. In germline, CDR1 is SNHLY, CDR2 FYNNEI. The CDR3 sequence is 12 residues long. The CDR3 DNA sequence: TGTGCCAGCAGTGACAGAGCGGACGAGCAGTACGTC. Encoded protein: CASSDRADEQYV.

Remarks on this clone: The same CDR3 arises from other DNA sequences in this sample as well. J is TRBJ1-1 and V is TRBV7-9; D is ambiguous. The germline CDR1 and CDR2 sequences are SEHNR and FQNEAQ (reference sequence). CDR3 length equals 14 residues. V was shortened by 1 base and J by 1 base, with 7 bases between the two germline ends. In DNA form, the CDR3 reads TGTGCCAGCAGCTTAGGAGGGAGGAACACTGAAGCTTTCTTT. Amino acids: CASSLGGRNTEAFF.

CDR3 nucleotides: TGTGCCAGCAGCAGTCCCGCGGGAACCCACAATGAGCAGTTCTTC. Amino acids: CASSSPAGTHNEQFF. This rearrangement joins TRBV28 to TRBJ2-1; D might be TRBD2 (6 bases). Trimming stripped 6 bases from V and 5 bases from J, with 17 bases between. The CDR3 sequence is 15 residues long. Germline values: CDR1 MDHEN, CDR2 SYDVKM.

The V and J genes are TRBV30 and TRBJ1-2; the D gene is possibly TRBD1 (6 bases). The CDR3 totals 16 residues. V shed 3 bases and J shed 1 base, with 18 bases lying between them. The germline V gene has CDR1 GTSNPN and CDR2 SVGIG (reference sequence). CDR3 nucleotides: TGTGCCTGGAGGGCGAAGGGGGTCCCGGGTAACTATGGCTACACCTTC. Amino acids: CAWRAKGVPGNYGYTF.

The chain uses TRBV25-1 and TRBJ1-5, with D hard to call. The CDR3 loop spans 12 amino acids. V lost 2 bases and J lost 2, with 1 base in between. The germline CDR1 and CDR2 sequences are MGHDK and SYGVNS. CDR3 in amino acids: CASSEGNQPQHF. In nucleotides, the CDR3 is TGTGCCAGCAGTGAAGGCAATCAGCCCCAGCATTTT. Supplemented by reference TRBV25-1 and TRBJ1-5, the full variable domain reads EADIYQTPRYLVIGTGKKITLECSQTMGHDKMYWYQQDPGMELHLIHYSYGVNSTEKGDLSSESTVSRIRTEHFPLTLESARPSHTSQYLCASSEGNQPQHFGDGTRLSIL.

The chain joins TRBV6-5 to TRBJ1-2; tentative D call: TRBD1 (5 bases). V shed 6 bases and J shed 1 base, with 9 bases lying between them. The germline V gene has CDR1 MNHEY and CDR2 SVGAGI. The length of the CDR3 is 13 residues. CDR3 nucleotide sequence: TGTGCCAGCAGGGCAGGGATTAACTATGGCTACACCTTC. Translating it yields CASRAGINYGYTF.

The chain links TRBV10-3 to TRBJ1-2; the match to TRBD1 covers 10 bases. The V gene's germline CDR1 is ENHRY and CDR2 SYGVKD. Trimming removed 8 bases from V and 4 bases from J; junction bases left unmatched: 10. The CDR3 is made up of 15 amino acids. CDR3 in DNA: TGTGCCATCGGGGACGTGACAGGGGGCCCCTATGGCTACACCTTC. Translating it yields CAIGDVTGGPYGYTF.

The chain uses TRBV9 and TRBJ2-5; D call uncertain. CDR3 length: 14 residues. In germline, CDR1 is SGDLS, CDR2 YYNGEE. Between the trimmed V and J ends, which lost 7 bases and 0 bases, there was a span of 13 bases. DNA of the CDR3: TGTGCCAGCCAGAGCAGCTGGGACCAAGAGACCCAGTACTTC. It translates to CASQSSWDQETQYF.

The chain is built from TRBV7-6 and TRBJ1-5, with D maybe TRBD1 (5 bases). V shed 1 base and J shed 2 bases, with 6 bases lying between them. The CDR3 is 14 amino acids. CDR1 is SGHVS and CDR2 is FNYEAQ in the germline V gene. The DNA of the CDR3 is TGTGCCAGCAGCTTAGGGGGGGGCAATCAGCCCCAGCATTTT. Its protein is CASSLGGGNQPQHF.

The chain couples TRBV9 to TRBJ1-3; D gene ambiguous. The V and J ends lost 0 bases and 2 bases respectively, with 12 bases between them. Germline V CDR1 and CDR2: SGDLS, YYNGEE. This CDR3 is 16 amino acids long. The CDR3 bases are TGTGCCAGCAGCGTAGTTCCGGGGATCCCTGGAAACACCATATATTTT. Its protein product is CASSVVPGIPGNTIYF.

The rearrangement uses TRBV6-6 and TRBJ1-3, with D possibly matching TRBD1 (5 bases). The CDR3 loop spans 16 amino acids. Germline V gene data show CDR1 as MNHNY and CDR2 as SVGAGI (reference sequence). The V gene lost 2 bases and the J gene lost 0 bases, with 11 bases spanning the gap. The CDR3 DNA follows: TGTGCCAGCAGTTACGGTGGGGCGAGCTCTGGAAACACCATATATTTT. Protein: CASSYGGASSGNTIYF.

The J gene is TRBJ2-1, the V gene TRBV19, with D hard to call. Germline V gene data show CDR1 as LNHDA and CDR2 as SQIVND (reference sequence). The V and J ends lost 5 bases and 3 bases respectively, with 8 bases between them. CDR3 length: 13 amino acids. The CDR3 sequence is CASSGPGYNEQFF. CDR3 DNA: TGTGCCAGTAGTGGGCCCGGCTACAATGAGCAGTTCTTC.

This CDR3 reads CASSLGTGRNTEAFF. The CDR3 coding sequence is TGTGCCAGCAGCTTAGGGACAGGGAGGAACACTGAAGCTTTCTTT. The rearrangement links TRBV11-1 to TRBJ1-1, with TRBD1 matching 8 bases. CDR1 and CDR2 from the germline V gene are SGHAT and FQDESV (reference sequence). This CDR3 spans 15 amino acids. The J segment lost 1 base and the V segment lost 1 base, leaving 2 bases of the junction unmatched.

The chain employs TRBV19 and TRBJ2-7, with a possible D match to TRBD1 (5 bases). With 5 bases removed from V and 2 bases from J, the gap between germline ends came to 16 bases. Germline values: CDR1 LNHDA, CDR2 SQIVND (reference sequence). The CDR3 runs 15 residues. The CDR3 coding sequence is TGTGCCAGTAGTGGTTGGGGCAGGGCAACCTACGAGCAGTACTTC. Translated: CASSGWGRATYEQYF.

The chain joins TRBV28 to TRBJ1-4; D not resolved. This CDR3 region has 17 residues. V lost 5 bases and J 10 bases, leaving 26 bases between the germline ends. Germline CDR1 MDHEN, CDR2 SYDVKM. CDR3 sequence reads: CASSDRVRRELEGKLFF. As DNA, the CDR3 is TGTGCCAGCAGTGACCGAGTCCGGCGGGAGCTTGAAGGAAAACTGTTTTTT.

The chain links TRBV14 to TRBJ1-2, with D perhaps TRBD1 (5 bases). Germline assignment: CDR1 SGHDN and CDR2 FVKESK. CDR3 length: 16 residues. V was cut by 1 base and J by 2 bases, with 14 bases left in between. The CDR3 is CASSQVGEGKNYGYTF. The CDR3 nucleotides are TGTGCCAGCAGCCAAGTGGGTGAGGGGAAGAACTATGGCTACACCTTC. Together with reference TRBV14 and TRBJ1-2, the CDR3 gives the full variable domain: EAGVTQFPSHSVIEKGQTVTLRCDPISGHDNLYWYRRVMGKEIKFLLHFVKESKQDESGMPNNRFLAERTGGTYSTLKVQPAELEDSGVYFCASSQVGEGKNYGYTFGSGTRLTVV.

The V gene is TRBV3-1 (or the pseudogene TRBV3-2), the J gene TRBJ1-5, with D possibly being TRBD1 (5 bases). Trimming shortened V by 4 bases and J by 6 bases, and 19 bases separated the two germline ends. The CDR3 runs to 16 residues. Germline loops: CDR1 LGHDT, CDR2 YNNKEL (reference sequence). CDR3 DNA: TGTGCCAGCAGCCCCTCCCCAGGGCCGAAAGGTCAGCCCCAGCATTTT. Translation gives CASSPSPGPKGQPQHF.

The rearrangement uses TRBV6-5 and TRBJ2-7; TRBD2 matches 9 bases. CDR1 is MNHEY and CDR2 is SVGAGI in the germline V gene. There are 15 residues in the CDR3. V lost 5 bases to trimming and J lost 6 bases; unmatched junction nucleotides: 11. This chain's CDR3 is CASSRRGGGAREQYF. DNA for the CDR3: TGTGCCAGCAGTCGCCGGGGCGGGGGGGCGCGCGAGCAGTACTTC.

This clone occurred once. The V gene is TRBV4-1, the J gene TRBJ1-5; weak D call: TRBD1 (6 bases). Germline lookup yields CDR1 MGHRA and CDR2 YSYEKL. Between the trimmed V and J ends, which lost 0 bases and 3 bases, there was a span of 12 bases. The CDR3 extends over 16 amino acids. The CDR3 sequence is CASSQDSDRLNQPQHF. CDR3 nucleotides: TGCGCCAGCAGCCAAGATTCGGACAGACTCAATCAGCCCCAGCATTTT.

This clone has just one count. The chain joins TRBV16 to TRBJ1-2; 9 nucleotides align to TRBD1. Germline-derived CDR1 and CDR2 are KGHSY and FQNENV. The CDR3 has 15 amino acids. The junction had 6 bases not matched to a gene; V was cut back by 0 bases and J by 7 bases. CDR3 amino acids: CASSQSLGQGGGYTF. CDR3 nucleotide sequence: TGTGCCAGCAGCCAATCCTTGGGACAGGGTGGTGGCTACACCTTC. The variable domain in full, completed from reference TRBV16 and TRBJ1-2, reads GEEVAQTPKHLVRGEGQKAKLYCAPIKGHSYVFWYQQVLKNEFKFLISFQNENVFDETGMPKERFSAKCLPNSPCSLEIQATKLEDSAVYFCASSQSLGQGGGYTFGSGTRLTVV.

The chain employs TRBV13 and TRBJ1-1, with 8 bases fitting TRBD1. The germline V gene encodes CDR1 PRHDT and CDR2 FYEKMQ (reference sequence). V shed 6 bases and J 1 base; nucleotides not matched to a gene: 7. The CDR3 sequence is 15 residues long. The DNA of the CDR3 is TGTGCCAGCAGGCAAAACAGGGGGTCGAACACTGAAGCTTTCTTT. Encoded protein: CASRQNRGSNTEAFF.

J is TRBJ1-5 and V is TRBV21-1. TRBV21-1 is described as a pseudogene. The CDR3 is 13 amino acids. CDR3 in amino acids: CASKGRDDQPQHF. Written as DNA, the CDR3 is TGTGCCAGCAAGGGACGGGATGATCAGCCCCAGCATTTT.

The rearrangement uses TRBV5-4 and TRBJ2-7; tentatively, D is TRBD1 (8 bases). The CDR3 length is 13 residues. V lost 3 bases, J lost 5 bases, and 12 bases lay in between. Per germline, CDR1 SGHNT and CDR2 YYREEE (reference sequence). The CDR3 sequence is CASSYTGGDEQYV. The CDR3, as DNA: TGTGCCAGCAGCTATACAGGGGGGGACGAGCAGTACGTC.

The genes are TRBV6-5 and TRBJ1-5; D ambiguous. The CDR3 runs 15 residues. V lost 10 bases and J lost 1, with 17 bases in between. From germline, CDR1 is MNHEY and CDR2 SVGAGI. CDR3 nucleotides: TGTGCCACCCTAAGGAGGCCCGGGAGCAATCAGCCCCAGCATTTT. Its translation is CATLRRPGSNQPQHF.

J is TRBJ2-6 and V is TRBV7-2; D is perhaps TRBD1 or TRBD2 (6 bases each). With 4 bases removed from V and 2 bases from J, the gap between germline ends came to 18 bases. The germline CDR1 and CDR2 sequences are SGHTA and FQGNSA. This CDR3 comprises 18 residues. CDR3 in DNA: TGTGCCAGCAGCTCGAGGGGGGTTACTTTAGCTGGGGCCAACGTCCTGACTTTC. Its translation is CASSSRGVTLAGANVLTF.

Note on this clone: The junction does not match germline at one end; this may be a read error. The CDR3 loop is CASARRSFAF. The CDR3 nucleotides read TGTGCCAGCGCGAGGAGGTCCTTCGCCTTC. The chain joins TRBV5-8 to TRBJ1-2, with unresolved D. The CDR3 covers 10 residues. CDR1 is SGHTS and CDR2 is YDEGEE in the germline V gene.